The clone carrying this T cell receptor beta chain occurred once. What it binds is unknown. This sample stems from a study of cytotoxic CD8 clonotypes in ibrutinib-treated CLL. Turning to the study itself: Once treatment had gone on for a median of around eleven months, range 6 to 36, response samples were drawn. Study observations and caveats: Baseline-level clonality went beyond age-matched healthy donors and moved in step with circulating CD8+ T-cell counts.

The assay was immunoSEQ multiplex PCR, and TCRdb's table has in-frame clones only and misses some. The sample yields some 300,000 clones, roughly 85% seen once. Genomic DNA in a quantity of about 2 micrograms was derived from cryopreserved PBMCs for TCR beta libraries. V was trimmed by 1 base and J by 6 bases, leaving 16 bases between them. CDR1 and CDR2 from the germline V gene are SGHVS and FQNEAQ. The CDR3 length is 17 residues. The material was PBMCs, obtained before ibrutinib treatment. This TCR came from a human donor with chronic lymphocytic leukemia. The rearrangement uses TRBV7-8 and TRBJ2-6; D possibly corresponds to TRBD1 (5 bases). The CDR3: CASSLVHRIGAANVLTF. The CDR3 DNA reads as TGTGCCAGCAGCTTAGTTCACAGAATAGGGGCGGCCAACGTCCTGACTTTC.